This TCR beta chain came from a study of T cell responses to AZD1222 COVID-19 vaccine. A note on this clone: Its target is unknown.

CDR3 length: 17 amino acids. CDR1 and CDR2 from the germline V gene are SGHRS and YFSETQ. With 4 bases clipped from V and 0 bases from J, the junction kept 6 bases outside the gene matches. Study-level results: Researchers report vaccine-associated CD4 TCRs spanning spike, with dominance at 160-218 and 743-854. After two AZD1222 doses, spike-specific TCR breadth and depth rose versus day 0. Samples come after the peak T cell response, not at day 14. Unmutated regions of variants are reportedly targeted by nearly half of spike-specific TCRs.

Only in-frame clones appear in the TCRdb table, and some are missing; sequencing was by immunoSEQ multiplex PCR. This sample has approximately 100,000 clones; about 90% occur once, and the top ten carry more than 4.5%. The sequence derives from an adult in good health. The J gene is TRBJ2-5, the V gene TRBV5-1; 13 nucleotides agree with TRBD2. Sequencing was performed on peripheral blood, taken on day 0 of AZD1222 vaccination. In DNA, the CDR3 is TGCGCCAGCAGCACGGGACTAGCGGGACCGTACCAAGAGACCCAGTACTTC. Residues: CASSTGLAGPYQETQYF.